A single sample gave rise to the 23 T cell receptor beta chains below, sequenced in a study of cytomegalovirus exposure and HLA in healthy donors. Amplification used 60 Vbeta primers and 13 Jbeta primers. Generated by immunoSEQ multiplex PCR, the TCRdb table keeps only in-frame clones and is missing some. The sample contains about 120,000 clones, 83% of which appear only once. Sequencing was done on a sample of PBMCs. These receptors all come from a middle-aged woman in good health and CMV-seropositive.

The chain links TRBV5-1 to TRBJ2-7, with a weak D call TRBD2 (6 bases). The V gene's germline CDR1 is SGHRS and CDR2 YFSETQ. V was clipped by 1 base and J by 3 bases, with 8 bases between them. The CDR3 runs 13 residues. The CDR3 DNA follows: TGCGCCAGCAGCTTGTTTAGCGGCTACGAGCAGTACTTC. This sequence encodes CASSLFSGYEQYF.

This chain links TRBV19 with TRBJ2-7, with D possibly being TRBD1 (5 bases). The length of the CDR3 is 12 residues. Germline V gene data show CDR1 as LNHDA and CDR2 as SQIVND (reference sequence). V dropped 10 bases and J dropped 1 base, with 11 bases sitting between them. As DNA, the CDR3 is TGTGCCAATAACAGGTTTTCCTACGAGCAGTACTTC. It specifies CANNRFSYEQYF.

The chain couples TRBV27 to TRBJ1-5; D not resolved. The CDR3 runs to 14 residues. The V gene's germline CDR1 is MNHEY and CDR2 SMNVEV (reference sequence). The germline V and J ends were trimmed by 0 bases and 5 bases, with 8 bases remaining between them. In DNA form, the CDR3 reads TGTGCCAGCAGTTTATCGGGCAGACATCAGCCCCAGCATTTT. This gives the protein CASSLSGRHQPQHF.

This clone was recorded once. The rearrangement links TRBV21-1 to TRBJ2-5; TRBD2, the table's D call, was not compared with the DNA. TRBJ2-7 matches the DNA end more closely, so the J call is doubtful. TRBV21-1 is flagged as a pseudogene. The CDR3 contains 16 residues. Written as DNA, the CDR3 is TGTGCCAGCAGGATAGCGGGAGGCCCCCCCGCCCACGAGCAGTACTTC. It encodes CASRIAGGPPAHEQYF.

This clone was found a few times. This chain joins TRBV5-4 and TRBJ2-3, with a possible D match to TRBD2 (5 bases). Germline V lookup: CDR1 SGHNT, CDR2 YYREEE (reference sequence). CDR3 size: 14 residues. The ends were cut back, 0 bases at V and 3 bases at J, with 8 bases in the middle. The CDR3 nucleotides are TGTGCCAGCAGCTTGGCCCCGGGAACAGATACGCAGTATTTT. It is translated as CASSLAPGTDTQYF.

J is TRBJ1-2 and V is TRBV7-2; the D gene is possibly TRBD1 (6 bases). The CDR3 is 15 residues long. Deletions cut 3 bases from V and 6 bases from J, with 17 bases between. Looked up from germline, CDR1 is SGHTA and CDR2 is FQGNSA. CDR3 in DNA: TGTGCCAGCAGCTTGACAGAGGGGGTATGGAATGGCTACACCTTC. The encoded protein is CASSLTEGVWNGYTF.

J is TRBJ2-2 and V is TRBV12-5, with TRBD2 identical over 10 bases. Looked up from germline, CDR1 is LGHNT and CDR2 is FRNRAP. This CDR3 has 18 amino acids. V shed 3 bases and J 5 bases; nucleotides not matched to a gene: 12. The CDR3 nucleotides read TGTGCTAGTGGTTTTGGGCTAGCGGGAGATATTGGGACCGGGGAGCTGTTTTTT. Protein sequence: CASGFGLAGDIGTGELFF.

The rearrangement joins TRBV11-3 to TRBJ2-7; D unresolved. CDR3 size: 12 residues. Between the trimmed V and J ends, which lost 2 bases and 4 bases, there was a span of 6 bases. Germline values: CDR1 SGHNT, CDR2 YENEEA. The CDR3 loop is CASSLLGYEQYF. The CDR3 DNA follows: TGTGCCAGCAGCTTACTAGGATACGAGCAGTACTTC.

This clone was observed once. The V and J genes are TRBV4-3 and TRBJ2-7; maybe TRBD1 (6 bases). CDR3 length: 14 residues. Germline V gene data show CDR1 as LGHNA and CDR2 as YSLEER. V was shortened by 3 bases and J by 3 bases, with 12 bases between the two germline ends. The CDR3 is CASSHEQGFYEQYF. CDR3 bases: TGCGCCAGCAGCCATGAACAGGGATTCTACGAGCAGTACTTC.

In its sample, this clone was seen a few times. DNA of the CDR3: TGCGCCAGCAGCTTCTTGACTAGCGGGAGGTATGAGCAGTTCTTC. Translating gives CASSFLTSGRYEQFF. This chain uses TRBV5-1 with TRBJ2-1; 13 positions match TRBD2. V was clipped by 2 bases and J by 8 bases; unmatched bases: 4. The length of the CDR3 is 15 residues. Germline V gene lookup returns CDR1 SGHRS and CDR2 YFSETQ.

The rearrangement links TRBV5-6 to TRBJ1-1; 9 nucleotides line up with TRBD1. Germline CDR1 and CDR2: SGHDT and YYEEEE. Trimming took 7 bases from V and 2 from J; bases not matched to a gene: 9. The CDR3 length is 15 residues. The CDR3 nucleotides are TGTGCCAGCTCGAGACAGGGGGACCCAAACACTGAAGCTTTCTTT. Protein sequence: CASSRQGDPNTEAFF.

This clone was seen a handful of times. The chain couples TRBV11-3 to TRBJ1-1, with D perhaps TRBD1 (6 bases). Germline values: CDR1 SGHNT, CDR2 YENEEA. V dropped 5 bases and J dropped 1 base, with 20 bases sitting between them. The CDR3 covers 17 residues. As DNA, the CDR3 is TGTGCCAGCAGCCCTCATGGAGGGGGGGGCCCGAACACTGAAGCTTTCTTT. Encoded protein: CASSPHGGGGPNTEAFF.

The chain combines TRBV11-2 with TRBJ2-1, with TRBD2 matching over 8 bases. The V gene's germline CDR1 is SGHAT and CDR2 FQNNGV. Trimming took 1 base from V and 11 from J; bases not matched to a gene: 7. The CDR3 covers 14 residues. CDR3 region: CASSLAGGPIKQFF. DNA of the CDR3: TGTGCCAGCAGCTTAGCGGGAGGGCCTATCAAGCAGTTCTTC.

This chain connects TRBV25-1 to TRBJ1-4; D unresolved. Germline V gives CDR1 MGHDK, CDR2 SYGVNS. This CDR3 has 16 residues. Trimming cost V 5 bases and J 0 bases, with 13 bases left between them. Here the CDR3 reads CASSMNVAATNEKLFF. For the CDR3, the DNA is TGTGCCAGCAGTATGAATGTGGCTGCAACTAATGAAAAACTGTTTTTT. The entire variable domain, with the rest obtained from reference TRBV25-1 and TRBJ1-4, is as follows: EADIYQTPRYLVIGTGKKITLECSQTMGHDKMYWYQQDPGMELHLIHYSYGVNSTEKGDLSSESTVSRIRTEHFPLTLESARPSHTSQYLCASSMNVAATNEKLFFGSGTQLSVL.

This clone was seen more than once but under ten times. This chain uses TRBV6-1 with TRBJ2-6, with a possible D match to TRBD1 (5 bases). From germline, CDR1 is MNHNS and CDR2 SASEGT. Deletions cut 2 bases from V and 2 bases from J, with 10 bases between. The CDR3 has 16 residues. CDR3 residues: CASSEQGWAGANVLTF. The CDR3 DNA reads TGTGCCAGCAGTGAACAGGGCTGGGCTGGGGCCAACGTCCTGACTTTC.

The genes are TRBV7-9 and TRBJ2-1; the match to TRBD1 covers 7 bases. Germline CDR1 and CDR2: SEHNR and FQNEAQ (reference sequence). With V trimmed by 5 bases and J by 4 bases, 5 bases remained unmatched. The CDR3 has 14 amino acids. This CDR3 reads CASSPPGQYNEQFF. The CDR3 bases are TGTGCCAGCAGCCCCCCGGGACAGTACAATGAGCAGTTCTTC.

The CDR3 loop is CASGRVSNEQFF. The DNA for the CDR3 is TGTGCCAGCGGGAGGGTTAGTAATGAGCAGTTCTTC. The chain links TRBV11-3 to TRBJ2-1; 7 bases fit TRBD2. The V gene's germline CDR1 is SGHNT and CDR2 YENEEA. The CDR3 has 12 amino acids. V lost 8 bases and J lost 7; bases outside the gene matches: 5.

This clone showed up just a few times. In DNA form, the CDR3 reads TGTGCCAGTAGTGCACGAAAGTTAGCTAACTATGGCTACACCTTC. It is translated as CASSARKLANYGYTF. The chain combines TRBV19 with TRBJ1-2; D uncertain. Trimming took 5 bases from V and 0 from J, leaving 13 bases between them. CDR3 length equals 15 residues. Germline CDR1 LNHDA, CDR2 SQIVND (reference sequence).

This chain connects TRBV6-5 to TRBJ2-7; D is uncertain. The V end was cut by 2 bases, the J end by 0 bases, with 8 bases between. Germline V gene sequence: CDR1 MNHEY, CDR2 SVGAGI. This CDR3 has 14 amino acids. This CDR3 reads CASSYGRSSYEQYF. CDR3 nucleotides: TGTGCCAGCAGTTACGGAAGGAGCTCCTACGAGCAGTACTTC.

The CDR3 nucleotides read TGTGCCAGCAGCCAAGATTCAGGGGGTAATGGCTACACCTTC. Translated, it gives CASSQDSGGNGYTF. This chain links TRBV4-2 with TRBJ1-2; 7 bases map to TRBD1. The germline CDR1 and CDR2 sequences are LGHNA and YNFKEQ. The CDR3 is made up of 14 amino acids. Germline trimming cut 0 bases from V and 6 bases from J; bases unmatched to any gene: 4.

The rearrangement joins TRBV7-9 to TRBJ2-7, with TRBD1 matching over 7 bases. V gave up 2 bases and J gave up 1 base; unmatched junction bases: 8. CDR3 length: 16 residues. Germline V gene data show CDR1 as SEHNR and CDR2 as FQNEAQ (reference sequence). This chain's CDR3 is CASSLPTTGLSYEQYF. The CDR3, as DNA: TGTGCCAGCAGCTTACCCACGACAGGGCTGTCCTACGAGCAGTACTTC.

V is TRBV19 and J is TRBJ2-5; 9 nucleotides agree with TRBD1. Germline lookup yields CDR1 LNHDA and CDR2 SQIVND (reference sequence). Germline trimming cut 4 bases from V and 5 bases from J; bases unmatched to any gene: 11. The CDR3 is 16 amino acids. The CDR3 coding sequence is TGTGCCAGTAGTAAGGCTGGGACAGGGCTACAGGAGACCCAGTACTTC. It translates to CASSKAGTGLQETQYF.

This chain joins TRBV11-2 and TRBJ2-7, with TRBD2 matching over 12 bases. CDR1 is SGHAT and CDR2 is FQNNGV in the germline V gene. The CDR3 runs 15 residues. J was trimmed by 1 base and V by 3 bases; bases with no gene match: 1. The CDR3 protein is CASSFGTSGSYEQYF. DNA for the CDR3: TGTGCCAGCAGCTTCGGGACTAGCGGGTCCTACGAGCAGTACTTC.